This T cell receptor beta chain was sequenced in a study of vaccination effects on CD4 cells after COVID-19. This clone was detected only once. Antigen: not known. This table comes from immunoSEQ multiplex PCR, and its TCRdb copy is limited to in-frame clones, with some not included. In the table there are around 47,000 clones, 72% of which are singletons. Isolation of CD4+ T cells took place after 10 days of culture. Participants received two doses of either the BNT162b2 or mRNA-1273 vaccine. This receptor was identified in a human donor who received a COVID-19 vaccine. Sequencing was performed on CD4+ T cells from PBMCs cultured without peptide, taken after COVID-19 vaccination.

DNA of the CDR3: TGTGCCAGCTCACCACGGGATCAGCCCCAGCATTTT. Translated, it gives CASSPRDQPQHF. V usage is TRBV18 and J usage is TRBJ1-5; the D is unclear. CDR3 length: 12 residues. Trimming cost V 1 base and J 5 bases, with 3 bases left between them. From germline, CDR1 is KGHSH and CDR2 LQKENI.